This is a list of T cell receptor beta chains from one sample in a study of sequential checkpoint blockade in melanoma. Sequencing used immunoSEQ multiplex PCR; TCRdb keeps in-frame clones, though not all of them. The table includes approximately 13,000 clones, more than 70% detected once. The starting material was CD8+ T cells sorted from blood (inferred from file names), obtained from a patient given nivolumab and ipilimumab in sequence. The receptors here all came from a human patient with melanoma. Some clones in this sample may be carry-over from other donors' samples. Both conserved end residues are part of each CDR3. D genes are given only for firm matches. Clone sizes are given selectively: once, few, many, or a class where the clone is expanded.

clone_size | j_call | v_call | d_call | cdr3_aa | cdr3_nt
- | TRBJ2-1 | TRBV9 | TRBD1 | CASSVRDSSYNEQFF | TGTGCCAGCAGCGTACGGGACAGCTCCTACAATGAGCAGTTCTTC
- | TRBJ1-5 | TRBV28 | TRBD1 | CASSSGTGNQPQHF | TGTGCCAGCAGTTCCGGGACAGGCAATCAGCCCCAGCATTTT
- | TRBJ1-2 | TRBV5-5 | - | CASSFRDTEINYGYTF | TGTGCCAGCAGCTTCCGGGACACCGAAATTAACTATGGCTACACCTTC
- | TRBJ1-1 | TRBV2 | TRBD1 | CASGGTEGNTEAFF | TGTGCCAGCGGGGGGACAGAAGGGAACACTGAAGCATTCTTT
- | TRBJ1-4 | TRBV6-1 | - | CASRLTGFNEKLFF | TGTGCCAGCAGGTTAACAGGGTTTAATGAAAAACTGTTTTTT
few | TRBJ1-1 | TRBV10-3 | - | CAISDKMSGNTEAFF | TGTGCCATCAGTGACAAAATGTCCGGGAACACTGAAGCTTTCTTT
- | TRBJ1-1 | TRBV27 | - | CASSLSGTTEEAFF | TGTGCCAGCAGTTTATCAGGCACAACAGAAGAAGCTTTCTTT
- | TRBJ1-5 | TRBV6-5 | - | CASRSTGRNQPQHF | TGTGCCAGCAGATCGACAGGACGGAATCAGCCCCAGCATTTT
- | TRBJ2-7 | TRBV30 | - | CAWTVSSVETCSYEQYF | TGTGCCTGGACCGTATCCTCTGTGGAGACTTGCTCCTACGAGCAGTACTTC
- | TRBJ1-4 | TRBV11-3 | - | CASSLMQGTSEKLFF | TGTGCCAGCAGCTTAATGCAGGGCACCAGTGAAAAACTGTTTTTT
few | TRBJ2-5 | TRBV6-6 | TRBD1 | CASNGWDREQETQYF | TGTGCCAGCAACGGATGGGACAGGGAACAAGAGACCCAGTACTTC
- | TRBJ1-2 | TRBV9 | - | CASSATGTAYGYTF | TGTGCCAGCAGCGCAACAGGGACGGCCTATGGCTACACCTTC
- | TRBJ2-4 | TRBV9 | TRBD1 | CASSTGTGKLNIQYF | TGTGCCAGCAGCACCGGGACAGGGAAGTTAAACATTCAGTACTTC
many | TRBJ2-1 | TRBV9 | - | CASTNTAGNEQFF | TGTGCCAGCACCAATACAGCAGGCAATGAGCAGTTCTTC
once | TRBJ2-3 | TRBV4-3 | TRBD1 | CASSQEGGTGHSTDTQYF | TGCGCCAGCAGCCAAGAAGGGGGGACAGGGCATTCCACAGATACGCAGTATTTT
- | TRBJ2-5 | TRBV5-6 | - | CASSPLQGLEETQYF | TGTGCCAGCAGCCCGTTACAGGGTCTGGAAGAGACCCAGTACTTC
- | TRBJ2-5 | TRBV7-8 | TRBD1 | CASSLDRGTQETQYF | TGTGCCAGCAGCTTAGACAGGGGAACCCAAGAGACCCAGTACTTC
- | TRBJ1-1 | TRBV6-4 | TRBD1 | CASSPYRGTEAFF | TGTGCCAGCAGTCCCTACAGGGGCACTGAAGCTTTCTTT
- | TRBJ2-7 | TRBV29-1 | TRBD1 | CSARTGDSYEQYF | TGCAGCGCTAGGACAGGAGACTCCTACGAGCAGTACTTC
- | TRBJ2-6 | TRBV4-3 | - | CASSPGHWVGANVLTF | TGCGCCAGCAGCCCAGGACATTGGGTAGGGGCCAACGTCCTGACTTTC
- | TRBJ2-2 | TRBV4-1 | TRBD2 | CASSQKAGGHTGELFF | TGCGCCAGCAGCCAAAAAGCGGGGGGACACACCGGGGAGCTGTTTTTT
- | TRBJ2-1 | TRBV15 | - | CATSGGTRGAAEQFF | TGTGCCACCAGCGGCGGGACCCGTGGAGCGGCTGAGCAGTTCTTC
- | TRBJ2-3 | TRBV2 | - | CASHPGGTQYF | TGTGCCAGCCACCCCGGAGGTACGCAGTATTTT
- | TRBJ2-7 | TRBV4-3 | - | CASSQDWPGYSYEQYF | TGCGCCAGCAGCCAAGATTGGCCGGGGTATTCCTACGAGCAGTACTTC
- | TRBJ1-2 | TRBV9 | - | CASSVGVEGRGHYGYTF | TGTGCCAGCAGCGTAGGTGTGGAGGGGCGCGGTCACTATGGCTACACCTTC
- | TRBJ2-2 | TRBV6-5 | - | CASTSTINTGELFF | TGTGCCAGCACCTCGACAATTAACACCGGGGAGCTGTTTTTT
few | TRBJ2-7 | TRBV5-1 | - | CASSLVGGRGRYEQYF | TGCGCCAGCAGCTTGGTCGGGGGGCGCGGTAGGTACGAGCAGTACTTC
- | TRBJ1-4 | TRBV4-2 | TRBD1 | CASSQTGGAGEKLFF | TGTGCCAGCAGCCAGACAGGGGGCGCGGGTGAAAAACTGTTTTTT
once | TRBJ2-7 | TRBV6-4 | TRBD1 | CASSPGQGTYEQYF | TGTGCCAGCAGTCCGGGACAGGGTACCTACGAGCAGTACTTC
- | TRBJ2-5 | TRBV7-9 | TRBD2 | CASSYSAGSETQYF | TGTGCCAGCAGCTATTCAGCGGGGTCAGAGACCCAGTACTTC
few | TRBJ1-3 | TRBV7-2 | - | CASSQRYGGRTGNTIYF | TGCGCCAGCAGCCAACGGTACGGAGGCAGGACTGGAAACACCATATATTTT
few | TRBJ2-1 | TRBV5-6 | - | CASSRGPSSYNEQFF | TGTGCCAGCAGCAGGGGCCCGAGCTCCTACAATGAGCAGTTCTTC
- | TRBJ2-7 | TRBV27 | TRBD1 | CASSPQGRQGWYEQYF | TGTGCCAGCAGTCCCCAAGGGAGACAGGGGTGGTACGAGCAGTACTTC
few | TRBJ2-7 | TRBV6-1 | TRBD1 | CASSFWTGEFHEQYF | TGTGCCAGCAGTTTCTGGACAGGGGAGTTCCACGAGCAGTACTTC
- | TRBJ2-4 | TRBV11-2 | - | CASSYEFRAKNIQYF | TGTGCCAGCAGCTATGAGTTCAGGGCCAAAAACATTCAGTACTTC
few | TRBJ1-2 | TRBV15 | - | CATSPRGGAYGYTF | TGTGCCACCAGCCCCCGGGGGGGAGCCTATGGCTACACCTTC
- | TRBJ1-6 | TRBV6-5 | TRBD1 | CASRGDRAVRSPLHF | TGTGCCAGCAGGGGCGACAGGGCGGTCCGGTCACCCCTCCACTTT
few | TRBJ1-5 | TRBV4-2 | - | CASSPSDGDLVQPQHF | TGTGCCAGCAGCCCGTCGGACGGGGATTTGGTTCAGCCCCAGCATTTT
- | TRBJ1-1 | TRBV4-3 | - | CASSQEGRTEAFF | TGCGCCAGCAGCCAGGAGGGGAGGACTGAAGCTTTCTTT
- | TRBJ2-3 | TRBV12-2 | - | CASSNGLAGGDTQYF | TGTGCCAGCAGCAACGGACTAGCGGGGGGAGATACGCAGTATTTT
- | TRBJ2-5 | TRBV5-1 | TRBD2 | CASSLDGLAQETQYF | TGCGCCAGCAGCTTGGACGGACTAGCCCAAGAGACCCAGTACTTC
- | TRBJ2-7 | TRBV9 | TRBD1 | CASSAADRGGREQYF | TGTGCCAGCAGCGCAGCGGACAGGGGGGGGAGGGAGCAGTACTTC
- | TRBJ1-1 | TRBV4-1 | - | CASRSWGKIGEAFF | TGCGCCAGCAGGTCGTGGGGCAAGATTGGGGAAGCTTTCTTT
few | TRBJ2-7 | TRBV2 | - | CASSEIGGVHEQYF | TGTGCCAGCAGTGAAATCGGGGGAGTCCACGAGCAGTACTTC
- | TRBJ2-7 | TRBV4-3 | - | CASSQDRGLERHF | TGCGCCAGCAGCCAAGATCGGGGTTTAGAAAGGCACTTC
- | TRBJ1-2 | TRBV4-2 | - | CASSLQRGGLRYTF | TGTGCCAGCAGCCTCCAGAGGGGGGGGCTTCGCTACACCTTC